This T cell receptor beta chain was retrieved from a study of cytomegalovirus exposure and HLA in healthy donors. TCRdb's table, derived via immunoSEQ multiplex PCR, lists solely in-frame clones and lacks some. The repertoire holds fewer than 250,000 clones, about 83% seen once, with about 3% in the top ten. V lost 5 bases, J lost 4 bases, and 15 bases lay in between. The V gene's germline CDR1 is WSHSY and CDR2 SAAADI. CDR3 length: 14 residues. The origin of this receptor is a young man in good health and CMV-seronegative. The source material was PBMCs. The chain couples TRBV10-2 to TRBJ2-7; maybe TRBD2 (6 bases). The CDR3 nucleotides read TGCGCCAGCAGTCACCCGGGACTCACATACGAGCAGTACTTC. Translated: CASSHPGLTYEQYF.